This TCR beta chain was obtained from a study of T cell changes during pregnancy in multiple sclerosis. Germline V lookup: CDR1 MRHNA, CDR2 SNTAGT. This CDR3 spans 17 amino acids. After removal of 0 bases from V and 0 bases from J, the junction contained 2 bases not matched to a gene. The data were produced by immunoSEQ multiplex PCR, yet TCRdb's version contains in-frame clones alone and is incomplete. The sample shows 35,000 to 45,000 clones, about 91% of them seen only once. Sequences were derived from CD8+ T cells from peripheral blood mononuclear cells, sampled before pregnancy. The V call is TRBV6-4, the J call TRBJ2-6; 7 bases are shared with TRBD1. The receptor's source is a female donor with multiple sclerosis, enrolled in a pregnancy study. In nucleotides, the CDR3 is TGTGCCAGCAGTGACTCGGCAGGGGGCTCTGGGGCCAACGTCCTGACTTTC. Translated: CASSDSAGGSGANVLTF.